The subject of this entry is one TCR beta chain. Germline CDR1 reads SGDLS; CDR2 reads YYNGEE. After removal of 5 bases from V and 10 bases from J, the junction contained 15 bases not matched to a gene. This CDR3 is built from 15 residues. Profiling relied on immunoSEQ multiplex PCR, and the TCRdb table lists in-frame clones only, not all of them. The sample contains some 130,000 clones, around 88% of which appear only once. The data were taken from a study of blood T cell repertoires in COVID-19. The sequenced sample consisted of peripheral blood. The sequence derives from a woman aged 45 to 65 who had recovered from COVID-19. The rearrangement joins TRBV9 to TRBJ2-3; 8 bases fit TRBD1. The CDR3 is CASRAVDRGSVAQYF. The CDR3 DNA reads TGTGCCAGCAGGGCCGTTGACAGGGGTTCAGTTGCGCAGTATTTT.